A single sample is the source of the 3 T cell receptor beta chains below, sequenced in a study of cytotoxic CD8 clonotypes in ibrutinib-treated CLL. This table comes from immunoSEQ multiplex PCR, and its TCRdb copy is limited to in-frame clones, with some not included. The table records 160,000 or so clones, approximately 80% of them present only once. The sequenced sample was PBMCs, obtained after 24 months of ibrutinib treatment. The source is a human donor with chronic lymphocytic leukemia.

The chain uses TRBV6-1 and TRBJ1-2; TRBD1 matches 7 bases. Germline values: CDR1 MNHNS, CDR2 SASEGT. J gave up 4 bases and V 6 bases, and 17 bases lay outside the gene matches. This CDR3 comprises 17 residues. The CDR3 nucleotides are TGTGCCAGCAGAGAAAGTGCCGGGACAGCAAGTCGCTATGGCTACACCTTC. Translating gives CASRESAGTASRYGYTF.

The chain is built from TRBV27 and TRBJ1-5, with D possibly TRBD1 on 5 matching bases. Deletions cut 2 bases from V and 6 bases from J, with 11 bases between. Germline CDR1 is MNHEY and CDR2 is SMNVEV (reference sequence). The CDR3 has 14 amino acids. The CDR3 DNA sequence: TGTGCCAGCAGTTTAGGGGGTTGGGGTCAGCCCCAGCATTTT. Its protein is CASSLGGWGQPQHF.

V gene TRBV7-3 combines with J gene TRBJ1-2; a possible D gene is TRBD1 (5 bases). Trimming took off 5 bases at V and 4 bases at J, with 17 bases between the two ends. Germline loops: CDR1 SGHTA, CDR2 FQGTGA. The CDR3 extends over 15 amino acids. CDR3 sequence (DNA): TGTGCCAGCAGCGGCTACCTTGGGGGTCCCTATGGCTACACCTTC. Its translation: CASSGYLGGPYGYTF.